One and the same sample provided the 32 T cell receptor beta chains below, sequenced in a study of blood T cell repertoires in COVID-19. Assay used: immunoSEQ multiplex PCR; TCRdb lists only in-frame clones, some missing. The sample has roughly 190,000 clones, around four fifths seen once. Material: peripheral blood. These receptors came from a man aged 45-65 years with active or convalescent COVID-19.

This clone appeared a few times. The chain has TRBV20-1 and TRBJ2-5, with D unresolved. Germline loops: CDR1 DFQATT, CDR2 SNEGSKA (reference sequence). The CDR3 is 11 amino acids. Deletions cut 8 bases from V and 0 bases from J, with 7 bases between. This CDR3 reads CSKQHQETQYF. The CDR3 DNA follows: TGCAGTAAACAACACCAAGAGACCCAGTACTTC.

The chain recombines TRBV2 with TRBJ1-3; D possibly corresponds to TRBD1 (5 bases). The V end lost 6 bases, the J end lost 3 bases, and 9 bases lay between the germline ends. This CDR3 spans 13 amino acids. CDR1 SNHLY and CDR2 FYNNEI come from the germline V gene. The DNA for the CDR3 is TGTGCCAGCAGAGCCGACAGTGGAAACACCATATATTTT. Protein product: CASRADSGNTIYF.

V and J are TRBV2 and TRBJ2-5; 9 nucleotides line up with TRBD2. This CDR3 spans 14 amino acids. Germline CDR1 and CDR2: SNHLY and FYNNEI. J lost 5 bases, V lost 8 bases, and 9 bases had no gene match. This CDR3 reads CASGSGGPGETQYF. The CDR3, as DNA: TGTGCCAGCGGAAGCGGGGGGCCAGGGGAGACCCAGTACTTC.

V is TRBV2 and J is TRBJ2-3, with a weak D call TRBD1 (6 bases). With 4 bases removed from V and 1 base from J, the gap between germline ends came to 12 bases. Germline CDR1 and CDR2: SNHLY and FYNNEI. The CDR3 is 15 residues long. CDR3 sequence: CASSATGPGTDTQYF. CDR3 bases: TGTGCCAGCAGTGCGACAGGACCCGGCACAGATACGCAGTATTTT.

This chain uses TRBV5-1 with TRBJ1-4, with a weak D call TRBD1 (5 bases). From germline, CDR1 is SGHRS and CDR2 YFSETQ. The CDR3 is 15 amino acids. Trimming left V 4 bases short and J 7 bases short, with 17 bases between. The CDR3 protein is CASSGPAGIGEKLFF. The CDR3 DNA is TGCGCCAGCAGCGGTCCGGCAGGGATCGGTGAAAAACTGTTTTTT.

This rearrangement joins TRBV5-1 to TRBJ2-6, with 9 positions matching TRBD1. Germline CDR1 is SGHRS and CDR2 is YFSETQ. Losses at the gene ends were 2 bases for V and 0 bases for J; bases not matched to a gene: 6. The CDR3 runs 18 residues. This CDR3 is CASSFGDRAASGANVLTF. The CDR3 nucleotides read TGCGCCAGCAGCTTTGGGGACAGGGCCGCCTCTGGGGCCAACGTCCTGACTTTC.

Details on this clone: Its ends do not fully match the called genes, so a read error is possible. This CDR3 reads CATSPSGSTDTQYF. CDR3 in DNA: TGTGCCACCAGTCCTAGCGGGAGCACAGATACGCAGTATTTT. V usage is TRBV10-3 and J usage is TRBJ2-3, with 8 bases matching TRBD2. CDR3 length equals 14 residues. In germline, CDR1 is ENHRY, CDR2 SYGVKD.

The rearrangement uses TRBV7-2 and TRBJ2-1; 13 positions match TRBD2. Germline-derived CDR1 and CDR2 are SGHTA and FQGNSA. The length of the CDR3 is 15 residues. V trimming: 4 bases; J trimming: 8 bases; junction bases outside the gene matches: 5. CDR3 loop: CASSSLAGGPHEQFF. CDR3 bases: TGTGCCAGCAGCTCACTAGCGGGGGGGCCTCATGAGCAGTTCTTC.

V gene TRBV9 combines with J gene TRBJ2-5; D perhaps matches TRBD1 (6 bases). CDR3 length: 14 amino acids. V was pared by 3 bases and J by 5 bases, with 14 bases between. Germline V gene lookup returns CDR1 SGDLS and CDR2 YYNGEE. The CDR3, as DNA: TGTGCCAGCAGCGCCCTTCTGAGGGGGGAGACCCAGTACTTC. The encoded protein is CASSALLRGETQYF. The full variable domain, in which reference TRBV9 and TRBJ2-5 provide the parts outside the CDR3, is DSGVTQTPKHLITATGQRVTLRCSPRSGDLSVYWYQQSLDQGLQFLIQYYNGEERAKGNILERFSAQQFPDLHSELNLSSLELGDSALYFCASSALLRGETQYFGPGTRLLVL.

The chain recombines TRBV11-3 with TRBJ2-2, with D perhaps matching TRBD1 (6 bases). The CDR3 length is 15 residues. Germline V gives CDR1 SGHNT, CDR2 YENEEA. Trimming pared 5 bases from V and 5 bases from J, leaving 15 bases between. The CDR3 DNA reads TGTGCCAGCAGCCCGCGCCCTACAGGGACCGGGGAGCTGTTTTTT. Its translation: CASSPRPTGTGELFF.

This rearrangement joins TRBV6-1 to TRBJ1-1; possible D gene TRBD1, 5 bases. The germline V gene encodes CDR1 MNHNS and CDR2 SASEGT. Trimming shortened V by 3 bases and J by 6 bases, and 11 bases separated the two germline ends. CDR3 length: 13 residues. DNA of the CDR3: TGTGCCAGCAGTGAGACCCTAGGGGCTGAAGCTTTCTTT. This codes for CASSETLGAEAFF.

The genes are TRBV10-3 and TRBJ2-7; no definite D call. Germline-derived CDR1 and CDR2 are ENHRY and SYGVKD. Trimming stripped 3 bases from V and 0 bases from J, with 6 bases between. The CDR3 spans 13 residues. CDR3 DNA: TGTGCCATCAGTGACTACAGCTCCTACGAGCAGTACTTC. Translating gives CAISDYSSYEQYF.

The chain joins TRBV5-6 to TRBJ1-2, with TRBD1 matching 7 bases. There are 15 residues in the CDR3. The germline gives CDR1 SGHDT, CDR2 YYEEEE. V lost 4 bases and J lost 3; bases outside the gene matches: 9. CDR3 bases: TGTGCCAGCAGCCGTGACAGGGCCCATTACTATGGCTACACCTTC. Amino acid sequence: CASSRDRAHYYGYTF.

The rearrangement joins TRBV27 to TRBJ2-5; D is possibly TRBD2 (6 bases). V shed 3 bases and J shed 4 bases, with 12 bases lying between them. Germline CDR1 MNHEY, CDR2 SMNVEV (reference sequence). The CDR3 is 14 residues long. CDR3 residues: CASSFGGAGETQYF. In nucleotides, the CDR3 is TGTGCCAGCAGTTTCGGAGGGGCGGGAGAGACCCAGTACTTC.

CDR3 DNA sequence: TGTGCCACCAGTGACTACCTGGGAGGACTAGCGGGAAGAGCTGAGCAGTTCTTC. It encodes CATSDYLGGLAGRAEQFF. This rearrangement joins TRBV24-1 to TRBJ2-1; 12 bases map to TRBD2. Unmatched junction bases numbered 15, after V lost 4 bases and J lost 9 bases. Germline loops: CDR1 KGHDR, CDR2 SFDVKD. The CDR3 runs 18 residues.

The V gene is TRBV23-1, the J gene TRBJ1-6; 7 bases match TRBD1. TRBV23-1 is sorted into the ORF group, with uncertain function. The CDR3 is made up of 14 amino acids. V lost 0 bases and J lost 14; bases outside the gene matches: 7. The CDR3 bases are TGCGCCAGCAGTCAATCGGGACAGCCCGGGACCCTCCACTTT. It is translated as CASSQSGQPGTLHF.

This CDR3 is CASSPPGPGYVGEQYF. The DNA for the CDR3 is TGTGCCAGCTCACCACCGGGGCCAGGGTATGTGGGCGAGCAGTACTTC. The V and J genes are TRBV18 and TRBJ2-7; possible D gene TRBD1, 5 bases. V shed 0 bases and J shed 6 bases, with 18 bases lying between them. This CDR3 contains 16 residues. CDR1 is KGHSH, CDR2 LQKENI, per germline.

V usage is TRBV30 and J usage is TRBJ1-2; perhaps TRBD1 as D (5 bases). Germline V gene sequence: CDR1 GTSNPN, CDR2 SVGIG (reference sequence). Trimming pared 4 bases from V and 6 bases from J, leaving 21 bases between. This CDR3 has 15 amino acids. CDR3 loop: CAWKAGPIIVDGYTF. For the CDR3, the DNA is TGTGCCTGGAAGGCAGGGCCCATCATTGTGGATGGCTACACCTTC. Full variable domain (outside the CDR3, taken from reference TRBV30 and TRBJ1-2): SQTIHQWPATLVQPVGSPLSLECTVEGTSNPNLYWYRQAAGRGLQLLFYSVGIGQISSEVPQNLSASRPQDRQFILSSKKLLLSDSGFYLCAWKAGPIIVDGYTFGSGTRLTVV.

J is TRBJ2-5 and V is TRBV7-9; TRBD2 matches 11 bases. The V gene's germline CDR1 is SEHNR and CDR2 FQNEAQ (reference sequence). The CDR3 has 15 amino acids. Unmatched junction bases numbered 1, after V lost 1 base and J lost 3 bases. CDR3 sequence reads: CASSLGLAGKETQYF. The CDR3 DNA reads TGTGCCAGCAGCTTAGGACTAGCGGGGAAAGAGACCCAGTACTTC. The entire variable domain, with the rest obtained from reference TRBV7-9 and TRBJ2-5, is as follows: DTGVSQNPRHKITKRGQNVTFRCDPISEHNRLYWYRQTLGQGPEFLTYFQNEAQLEKSRLLSDRFSAERPKGSFSTLEIQRTEQGDSAMYLCASSLGLAGKETQYFGPGTRLLVL.

CDR3 sequence (DNA): TGTGCCAGCAGTTACGTGTCTAGGAGTGGCGATACGCAGTATTTT. Residues: CASSYVSRSGDTQYF. The chain recombines TRBV6-5 with TRBJ2-3; D not certain. Trimming cost V 2 bases and J 6 bases, with 15 bases left between them. The CDR3 loop spans 15 amino acids. Germline V lookup: CDR1 MNHEY, CDR2 SVGAGI.

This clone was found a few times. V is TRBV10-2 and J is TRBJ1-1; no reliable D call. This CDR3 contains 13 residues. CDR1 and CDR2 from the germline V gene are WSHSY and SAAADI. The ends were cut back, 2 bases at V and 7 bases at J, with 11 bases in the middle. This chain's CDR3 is CASSEEVRGEAFF. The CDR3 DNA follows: TGCGCCAGCAGTGAGGAGGTCAGAGGTGAAGCTTTCTTT.

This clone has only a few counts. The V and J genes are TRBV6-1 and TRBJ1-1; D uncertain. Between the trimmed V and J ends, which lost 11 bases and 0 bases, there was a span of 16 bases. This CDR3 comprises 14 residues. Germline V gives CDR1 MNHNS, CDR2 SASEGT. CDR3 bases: TGTGCCGTGGGAGGTGCCATCTTGAACACTGAAGCTTTCTTT. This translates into CAVGGAILNTEAFF.

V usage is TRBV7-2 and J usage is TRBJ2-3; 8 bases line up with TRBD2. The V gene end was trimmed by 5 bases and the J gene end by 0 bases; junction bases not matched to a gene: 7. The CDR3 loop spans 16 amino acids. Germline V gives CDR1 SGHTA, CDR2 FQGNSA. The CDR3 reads CASSARLASSTDTQYF. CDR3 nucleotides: TGTGCCAGCAGCGCCAGACTAGCGTCTAGCACAGATACGCAGTATTTT.

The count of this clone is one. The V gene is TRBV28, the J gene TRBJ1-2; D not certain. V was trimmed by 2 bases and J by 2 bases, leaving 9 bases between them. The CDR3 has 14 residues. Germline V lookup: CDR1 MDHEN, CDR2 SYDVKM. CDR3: CASSLSGVNYGYTF. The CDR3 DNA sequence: TGTGCCAGCAGTTTAAGCGGGGTGAACTATGGCTACACCTTC.

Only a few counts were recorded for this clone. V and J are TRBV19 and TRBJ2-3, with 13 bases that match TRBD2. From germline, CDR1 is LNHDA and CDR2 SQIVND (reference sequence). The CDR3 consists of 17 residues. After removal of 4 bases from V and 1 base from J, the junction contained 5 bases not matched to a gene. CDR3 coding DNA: TGTGCCAGTAGTACAGGACTAGCGGGGGCCCGCACAGATACGCAGTATTTT. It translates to CASSTGLAGARTDTQYF.

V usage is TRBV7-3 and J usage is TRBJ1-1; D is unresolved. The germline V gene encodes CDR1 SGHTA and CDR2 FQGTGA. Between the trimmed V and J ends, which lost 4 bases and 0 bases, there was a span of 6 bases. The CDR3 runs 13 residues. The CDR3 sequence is CASSSSVNTEAFF. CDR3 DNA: TGTGCCAGCAGCTCTTCAGTGAACACTGAAGCTTTCTTT.

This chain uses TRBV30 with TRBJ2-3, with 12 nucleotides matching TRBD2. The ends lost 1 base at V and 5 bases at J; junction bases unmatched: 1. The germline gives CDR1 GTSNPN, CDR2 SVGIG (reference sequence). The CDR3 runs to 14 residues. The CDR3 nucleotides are TGTGCCTGGAGTGCTAGCGGGGGGGGAGATACGCAGTATTTT. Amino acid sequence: CAWSASGGGDTQYF.

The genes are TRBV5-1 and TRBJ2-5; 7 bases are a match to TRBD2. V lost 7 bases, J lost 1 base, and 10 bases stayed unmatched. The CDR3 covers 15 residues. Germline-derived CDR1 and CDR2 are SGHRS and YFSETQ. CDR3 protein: CASSQGASGQETQYF. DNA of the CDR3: TGCGCCAGCTCTCAAGGGGCTAGCGGCCAAGAGACCCAGTACTTC.

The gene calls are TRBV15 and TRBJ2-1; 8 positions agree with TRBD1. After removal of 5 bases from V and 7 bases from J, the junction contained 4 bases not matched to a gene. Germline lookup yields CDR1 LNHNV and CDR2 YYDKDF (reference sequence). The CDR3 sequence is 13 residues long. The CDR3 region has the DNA TGTGCCACCAGCGGGAGGACAGGGAATGAGCAGTTCTTC. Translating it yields CATSGRTGNEQFF.

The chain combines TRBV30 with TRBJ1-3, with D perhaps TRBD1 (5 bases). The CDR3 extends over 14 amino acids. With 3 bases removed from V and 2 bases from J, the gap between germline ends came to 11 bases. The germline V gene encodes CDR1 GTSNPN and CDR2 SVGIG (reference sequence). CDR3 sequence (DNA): TGTGCCTGGAGCTGGGGGACTGCTGGAAACACCATATATTTT. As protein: CAWSWGTAGNTIYF. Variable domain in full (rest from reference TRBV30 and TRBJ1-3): SQTIHQWPATLVQPVGSPLSLECTVEGTSNPNLYWYRQAAGRGLQLLFYSVGIGQISSEVPQNLSASRPQDRQFILSSKKLLLSDSGFYLCAWSWGTAGNTIYFGEGSWLTVV.

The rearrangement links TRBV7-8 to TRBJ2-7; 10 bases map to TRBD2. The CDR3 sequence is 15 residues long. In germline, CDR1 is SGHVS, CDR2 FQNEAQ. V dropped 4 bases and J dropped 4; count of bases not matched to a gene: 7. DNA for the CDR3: TGTGCCAGCAGCTCACAGCGGGGGGGCCGATACGAGCAGTACTTC. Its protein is CASSSQRGGRYEQYF.

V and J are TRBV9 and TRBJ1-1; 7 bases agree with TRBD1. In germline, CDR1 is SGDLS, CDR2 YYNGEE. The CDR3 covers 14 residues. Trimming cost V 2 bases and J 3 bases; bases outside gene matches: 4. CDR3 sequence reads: CASSVRQGYTEAFF. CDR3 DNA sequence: TGTGCCAGCAGCGTCAGACAGGGATACACTGAAGCTTTCTTT.